Listed below are T cell receptor beta chains from one sample, sequenced in a study of T cell responses to AZD1222 COVID-19 vaccine. The repertoire was sequenced with immunoSEQ multiplex PCR; TCRdb's copy has only in-frame clones and lacks some. The data hold over 75,000 clones, with approximately 90% observed a single time. The input for sequencing was peripheral blood, taken 28 days after the second AZD1222 dose. The receptor set was obtained from an adult who received the AZD1222 COVID-19 vaccine. Each CDR3 is given with its conserved first and last residue. The order of the fields is V gene, clone size, J gene, D gene, CDR3 DNA, CDR3 protein. A D gene is named only where the DNA matches it firmly. The size entry is marked missing in some rows and otherwise reads once, few, many or a size class.

>TRBV2|-|TRBJ1-3|TRBD1
TGTGCCAGCAGAACCTCGGGGGACAGCTCTGGAAACACCATATATTTT
CASRTSGDSSGNTIYF
>TRBV7-2|-|TRBJ2-1|-
TGTGCCAGCAGCCCAGATTACAATGAGCAGTTCTTC
CASSPDYNEQFF
>TRBV24-1|-|TRBJ2-7|-
TGTGCCACCAGTGATTGCCAGGGGACCCAGGACGGGGGCTACGAGCAGTACTTC
CATSDCQGTQDGGYEQYF
>TRBV4-1|-|TRBJ2-7|-
TGCGCCAGCAGCAACCACATAGACAGCGAGCAGTACTTC
CASSNHIDSEQYF
>TRBV6-5|-|TRBJ2-2|-
TGTGCCAGCAGGATGAGTGGGGCCACCGGGGAGCTGTTTTTT
CASRMSGATGELFF
>TRBV6-4|-|TRBJ2-7|-
TGTGCCAGCAGTGGGGATCCCCCTACGTCATCGCTGATGAAGCAGTACTTC
CASSGDPPTSSLMKQYF
>TRBV27|-|TRBJ2-2|-
TGTGCCAGCAGTCGGGGATCACAGGGTGCCGGGGAGCTGTTTTTT
CASSRGSQGAGELFF
>TRBV5-6|once|TRBJ2-3|-
TGTGCCAGCAGCTTGGCCAGTGACACAGATACGCAGTATTTT
CASSLASDTDTQYF
>TRBV15|-|TRBJ2-2|TRBD1
TGTGCCACCAGCCAAGACAGGGAAACCGGGGAGCTGTTTTTT
CATSQDRETGELFF
>TRBV5-1|once|TRBJ1-2|-
TGCGCCAGCAGCTTGGACTGGGGTGTCTATGGCTACACCTTC
CASSLDWGVYGYTF
>TRBV19|-|TRBJ2-1|TRBD2
TGTGCCAGTAGCTTCAAGGGCATTGTAGGACTAGCGGTTTTACACATCGACAATGAGCAGTTCTTC
CASSFKGIVGLAVLHIDNEQFF
>TRBV29-1|-|TRBJ2-5|-
TGCAGCGTTGAAGATAATCGCGGAGGGCAAGAGACCCAGTACTTC
CSVEDNRGGQETQYF
>TRBV23-1|-|TRBJ1-2|TRBD1
TGCGCCAGCAGTCAGGATGGGACAGGGGGCAACTATGGCTACACCTTC
CASSQDGTGGNYGYTF
>TRBV21-1|-|TRBJ2-7|-
TGTGCCAGCAGCACCAACGACCGGACTAGCGGGATATGCAAAAGATCCTACGAGCAGTACTTC
CASSTNDRTSGICKRSYEQYF
>TRBV27|-|TRBJ1-5|-
TGTGCCAGCAGGGCGGACAGTGGAAGCAATCAGCCCCAGCATTTT
CASRADSGSNQPQHF
>TRBV6-5|few|TRBJ1-1|-
TGTGCCAGCACAGTTCCGGGGAGCACTGAAGCTTTCTTT
CASTVPGSTEAFF
>TRBV11-2|-|TRBJ2-5|TRBD1
TGTGCCAGCAGCCCGGGGGGGACAGGGGCCTTCGGGGAGACCCAGTACTTC
CASSPGGTGAFGETQYF
>TRBV6-4|-|TRBJ2-1|-
TGTGCCAGCAGTTTCCACGGGACTGTCAACAATGAGCAGTTCTTC
CASSFHGTVNNEQFF
>TRBV27|-|TRBJ1-5|-
TGTGCCAGCAGTCCTCCTGGCGGGCCCCAGCATTTT
CASSPPGGPQHF
>TRBV9|-|TRBJ2-1|TRBD1
TGTGCCAGCAGCCCCGGACAGGGGGGCGGCAATGAGCAGTTCTTC
CASSPGQGGGNEQFF
>TRBV3-1/TRBV3-2|-|TRBJ1-2|-
TGTGCCAGCAGCCAAAGCCCTAGAGGGGTGTCAGGGCTCCCCCCTAACTATGGCTACACCTTC
CASSQSPRGVSGLPPNYGYTF
>TRBV12-3/TRBV12-4|-|TRBJ1-1|-
TGTGCCAGCAGTTTAGAACCGGACACTGAAGCTTTCTTT
CASSLEPDTEAFF
>TRBV5-1|-|TRBJ2-1|TRBD2
TGCGCCAGCAGCCTAGGACTAGCGGGAGGGCGGATTAGCGATGAGCAGTTCTTC
CASSLGLAGGRISDEQFF
>TRBV7-3|-|TRBJ2-3|TRBD2
TGTGCCAGCAGCTTGGGACTAGGAGGGAGCACAGATACGCAGTATTTT
CASSLGLGGSTDTQYF
>TRBV19|-|TRBJ1-2|-
TGTGCCAGTAGTGCGCGTCCCTCGCGCTATGGCTACACCTTC
CASSARPSRYGYTF
>TRBV7-9|-|TRBJ1-1|-
TGTGCCAGCAGCTTAGGACAGGCGATCACTGAAGCTTTCTTT
CASSLGQAITEAFF
>TRBV30|-|TRBJ1-1|-
TGTGCCTGGAGTGTTTCACACCAGAACACTGAAGCTTTCTTT
CAWSVSHQNTEAFF
>TRBV27|-|TRBJ2-7|-
TGTGCCAGCAGTTTAAGGACTGGGTACGAGCAGTACTTC
CASSLRTGYEQYF
>TRBV5-6|-|TRBJ2-3|TRBD2
TGTGCCAGCAGCTCCCAACTAGCGGGAGGCACAGATACGCAGTATTTT
CASSSQLAGGTDTQYF
>TRBV30|-|TRBJ1-1|-
TGTGCCTGGGGGACACGATCATTGAACACTGAAGCTTTCTTT
CAWGTRSLNTEAFF
>TRBV7-2|-|TRBJ2-3|TRBD1
TGTGCCAGCAGCTCGTTCGGACAGGGCACAGATACGCAGTATTTT
CASSSFGQGTDTQYF
>TRBV11-1|-|TRBJ2-7|-
TGTGCCAGCAGCCTCAATGGGGGAAGGTCCGAGCAGTACTTC
CASSLNGGRSEQYF
>TRBV29-1|-|TRBJ2-3|TRBD1
TGCAGCGTTGAAGGGGGGACAGGGAAAACAGATACGCAGTATTTT
CSVEGGTGKTDTQYF